Listed here are 9 T cell receptor beta chains from one sample, sequenced in a study of beta chain features in type 1 diabetes. Study-wide results and caveats: When Type 1 diabetes patients were examined, their TCRB CDR3s proved moderately but significantly shorter in all four CD4+ subsets.

As every portion of the isolated RNA was reverse transcribed, the sequencing read expressed TCRB transcripts. Generated by immunoSEQ multiplex PCR, the TCRdb table keeps only in-frame clones and is missing some. The sample comprises roughly 700,000 clones, roughly 12% of which are singletons, and less than 0.025% rests with the top ten. No antigens are known for them. The sample was naive CD4+ T cells from blood. All receptors come from a man aged 18 to 29 with type 1 diabetes.

The V and J genes are TRBV5-1 and TRBJ1-6; perhaps TRBD1 as D (6 bases). Germline CDR1 SGHRS, CDR2 YFSETQ. V lost 0 bases to trimming and J lost 8 bases, with 9 bases between them. The CDR3 runs 14 residues. This CDR3 reads CASSLGAGDSPLHF. DNA for the CDR3: TGCGCCAGCAGCTTGGGAGCAGGGGATTCACCCCTCCACTTT.

This chain links TRBV25-1 with TRBJ1-1, with D uncertain. The V end was cut by 2 bases, the J end by 1 base, with 8 bases between. This CDR3 comprises 14 residues. Germline V CDR1 and CDR2: MGHDK, SYGVNS. In DNA form, the CDR3 reads TGTGCCAGCAGTGAAGGAAGTTGGAACACTGAAGCTTTCTTT. Protein product: CASSEGSWNTEAFF.

This CDR3 is CASSSSGVNQPQHF. The CDR3 DNA sequence: TGTGCCAGTAGCTCCTCGGGGGTCAATCAGCCCCAGCATTTT. The V gene is TRBV19, the J gene TRBJ1-5, with D tentatively TRBD1 (5 bases). Germline V gene lookup returns CDR1 LNHDA and CDR2 SQIVND (reference sequence). V was trimmed by 6 bases and J by 3 bases, leaving 12 bases between them. The CDR3 is made up of 14 amino acids. The full variable domain, with the rest looked up from reference TRBV19 and TRBJ1-5, is DGGITQSPKYLFRKEGQNVTLSCEQNLNHDAMYWYRQDPGQGLRLIYYSQIVNDFQKGDIAEGYSVSREKKESFPLTVTSAQKNPTAFYLCASSSSGVNQPQHFGDGTRLSIL.

This chain connects TRBV5-4 to TRBJ2-5; TRBD1 matches 7 bases. This CDR3 contains 13 residues. Germline trimming cut 4 bases from V and 0 bases from J; bases unmatched to any gene: 0. Germline V gene lookup returns CDR1 SGHNT and CDR2 YYREEE (reference sequence). The CDR3 sequence is CASSDRDQETQYF. The CDR3 DNA is TGTGCCAGCAGCGACAGGGACCAAGAGACCCAGTACTTC.

V gene TRBV4-1 combines with J gene TRBJ1-2; TRBD1 matches 10 bases. Germline V gives CDR1 MGHRA, CDR2 YSYEKL. V lost 1 base and J lost 6; bases outside the gene matches: 2. The CDR3 has 14 residues. The CDR3 DNA is TGCGCCAGCAGCCAAGCGGACAGGGGGAATGGCTACACCTTC. Protein: CASSQADRGNGYTF.

The chain carries TRBV5-6 and TRBJ2-1; 9 nucleotides line up with TRBD2. The length of the CDR3 is 15 residues. In germline, CDR1 is SGHDT, CDR2 YYEEEE. V dropped 3 bases and J dropped 8; count of bases not matched to a gene: 9. CDR3 in amino acids: CASSSLAGAGDEQFF. The DNA for the CDR3 is TGTGCCAGCAGCTCCTTAGCGGGGGCCGGGGATGAGCAGTTCTTC.

J is TRBJ2-7 and V is TRBV5-1; D not resolved. The V gene lost 0 bases and the J gene lost 5 bases, with 15 bases spanning the gap. The CDR3 consists of 15 residues. Germline V CDR1 and CDR2: SGHRS, YFSETQ. CDR3: CASSLAEPSYHEQYF. In DNA, the CDR3 is TGCGCCAGCAGCTTGGCCGAGCCCTCCTACCACGAGCAGTACTTC.

V usage is TRBV5-4 and J usage is TRBJ2-5; TRBD1 agrees at 10 bases. The J call may be incorrect, as the DNA end agrees better with TRBJ2-7. CDR1 and CDR2 from the germline V gene are SGHNT and YYREEE (reference sequence). The CDR3 runs to 13 residues. This chain's CDR3 is CASSNGQGGEQYF. The CDR3 coding sequence is TGTGCCAGCAGCAACGGACAGGGGGGCGAGCAGTACTTC.

V is TRBV30 and J is TRBJ1-1; unclear D gene. Looked up from germline, CDR1 is GTSNPN and CDR2 is SVGIG (reference sequence). V lost 2 bases and J lost 3, with 7 bases in between. This CDR3 is 12 amino acids long. The CDR3 sequence: CAWSLQYTEAFF. CDR3 bases: TGTGCCTGGAGTCTGCAGTACACTGAAGCTTTCTTT.